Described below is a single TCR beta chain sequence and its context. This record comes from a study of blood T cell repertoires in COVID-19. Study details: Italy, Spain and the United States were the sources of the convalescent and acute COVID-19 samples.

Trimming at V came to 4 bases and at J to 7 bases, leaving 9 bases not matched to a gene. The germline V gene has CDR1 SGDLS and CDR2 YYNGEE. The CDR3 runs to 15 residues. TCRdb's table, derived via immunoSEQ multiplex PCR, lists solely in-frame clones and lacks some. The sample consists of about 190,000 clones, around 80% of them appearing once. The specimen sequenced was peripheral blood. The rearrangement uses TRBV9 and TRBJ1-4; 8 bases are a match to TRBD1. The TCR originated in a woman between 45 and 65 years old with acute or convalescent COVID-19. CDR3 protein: CASSFRQGRSEKLFF. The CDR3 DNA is TGTGCCAGCAGCTTCAGACAGGGGAGAAGTGAAAAACTGTTTTTT.